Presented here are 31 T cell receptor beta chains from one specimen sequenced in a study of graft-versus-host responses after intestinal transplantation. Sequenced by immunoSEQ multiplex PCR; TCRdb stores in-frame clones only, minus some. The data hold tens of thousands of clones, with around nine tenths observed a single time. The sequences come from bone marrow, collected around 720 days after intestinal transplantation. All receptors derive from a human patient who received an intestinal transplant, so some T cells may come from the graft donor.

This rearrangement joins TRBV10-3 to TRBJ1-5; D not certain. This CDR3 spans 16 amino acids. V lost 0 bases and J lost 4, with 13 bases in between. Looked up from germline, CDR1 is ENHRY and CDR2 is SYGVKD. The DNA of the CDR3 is TGTGCCATCAGTGAGTCGGCGGGCGGCCTTAATCAGCCCCAGCATTTT. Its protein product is CAISESAGGLNQPQHF.

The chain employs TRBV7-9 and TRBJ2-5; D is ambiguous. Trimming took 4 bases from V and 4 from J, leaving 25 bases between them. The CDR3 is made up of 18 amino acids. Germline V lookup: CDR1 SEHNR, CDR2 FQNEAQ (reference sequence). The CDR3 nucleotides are TGTGCCAGCAGCTCCACACCGGGCCAACGCCTAGATATAGAGACCCAGTACTTC. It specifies CASSSTPGQRLDIETQYF.

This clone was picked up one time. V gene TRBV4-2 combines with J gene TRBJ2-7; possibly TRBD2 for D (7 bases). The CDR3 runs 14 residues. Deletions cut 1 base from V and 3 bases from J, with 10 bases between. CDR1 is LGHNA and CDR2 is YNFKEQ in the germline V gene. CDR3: CASSQGEGGYEQYF. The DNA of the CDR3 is TGTGCCAGCAGCCAAGGGGAGGGGGGCTACGAGCAGTACTTC.

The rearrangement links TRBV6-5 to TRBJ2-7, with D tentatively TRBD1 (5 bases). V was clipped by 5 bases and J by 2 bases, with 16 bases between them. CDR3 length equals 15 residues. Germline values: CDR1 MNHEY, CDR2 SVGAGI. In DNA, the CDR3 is TGTGCCAGCAGTATCGGCAGGGAATTCACCTACGAGCAGTACTTC. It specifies CASSIGREFTYEQYF.

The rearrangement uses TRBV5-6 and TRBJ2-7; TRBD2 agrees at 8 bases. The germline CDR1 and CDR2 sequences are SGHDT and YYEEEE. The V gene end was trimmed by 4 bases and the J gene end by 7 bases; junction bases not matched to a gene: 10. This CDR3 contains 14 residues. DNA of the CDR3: TGTGCCAGCAGCCCCCCGGGAGGGGCCTGGGAGCAGTACTTC. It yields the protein CASSPPGGAWEQYF. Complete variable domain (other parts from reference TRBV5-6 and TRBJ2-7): DAGVTQSPTHLIKTRGQQVTLRCSPKSGHDTVSWYQQALGQGPQFIFQYYEEEERQRGNFPDRFSGHQFPNYSSELNVNALLLGDSALYLCASSPPGGAWEQYFGPGTRLTVT.

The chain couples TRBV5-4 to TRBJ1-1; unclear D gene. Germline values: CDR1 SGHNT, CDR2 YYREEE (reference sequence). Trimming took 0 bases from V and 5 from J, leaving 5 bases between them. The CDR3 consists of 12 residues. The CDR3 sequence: CASSLARTEAFF. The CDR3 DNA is TGTGCCAGCAGCTTGGCGCGGACTGAAGCTTTCTTT. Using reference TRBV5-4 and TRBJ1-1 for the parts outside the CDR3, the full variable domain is ETGVTQSPTHLIKTRGQQVTLRCSSQSGHNTVSWYQQALGQGPQFIFQYYREEENGRGNFPPRFSGLQFPNYSSELNVNALELDDSALYLCASSLARTEAFFGQGTRLTVV.

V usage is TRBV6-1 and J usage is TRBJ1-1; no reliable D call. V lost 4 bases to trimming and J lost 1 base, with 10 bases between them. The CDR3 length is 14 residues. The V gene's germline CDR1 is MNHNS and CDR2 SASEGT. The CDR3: CASSGPAGNTEAFF. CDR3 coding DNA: TGTGCCAGCAGTGGCCCGGCAGGGAACACTGAAGCTTTCTTT.

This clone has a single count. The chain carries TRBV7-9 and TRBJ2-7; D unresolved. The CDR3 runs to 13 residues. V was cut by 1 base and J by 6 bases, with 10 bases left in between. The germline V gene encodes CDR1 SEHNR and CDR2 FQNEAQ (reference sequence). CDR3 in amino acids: CASSLVDGLEQYF. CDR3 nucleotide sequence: TGTGCCAGCAGCTTAGTCGACGGGCTCGAGCAGTACTTC. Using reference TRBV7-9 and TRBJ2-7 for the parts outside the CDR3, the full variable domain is DTGVSQNPRHKITKRGQNVTFRCDPISEHNRLYWYRQTLGQGPEFLTYFQNEAQLEKSRLLSDRFSAERPKGSFSTLEIQRTEQGDSAMYLCASSLVDGLEQYFGPGTRLTVT.

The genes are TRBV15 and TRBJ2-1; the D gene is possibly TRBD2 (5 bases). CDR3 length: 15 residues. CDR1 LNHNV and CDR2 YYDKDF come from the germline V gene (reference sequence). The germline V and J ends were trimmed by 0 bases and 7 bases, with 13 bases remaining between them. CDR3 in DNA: TGTGCCACCAGCAGAGATATGGCTAGCCATAATGAGCAGTTCTTC. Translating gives CATSRDMASHNEQFF.

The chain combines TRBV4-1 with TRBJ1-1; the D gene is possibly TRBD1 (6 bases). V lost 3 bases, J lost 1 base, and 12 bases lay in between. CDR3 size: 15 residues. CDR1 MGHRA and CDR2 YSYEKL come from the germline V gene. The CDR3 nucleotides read TGCGCCAGCAGCCAGGAGACAGGACAGAACACTGAAGCTTTCTTT. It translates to CASSQETGQNTEAFF.

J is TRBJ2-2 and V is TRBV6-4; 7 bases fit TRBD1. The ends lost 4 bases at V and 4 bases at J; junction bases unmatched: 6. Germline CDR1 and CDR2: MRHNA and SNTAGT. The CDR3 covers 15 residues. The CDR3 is CASSAGTEVTGELFF. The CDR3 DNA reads TGTGCCAGCAGTGCCGGGACAGAAGTCACCGGGGAGCTGTTTTTT.

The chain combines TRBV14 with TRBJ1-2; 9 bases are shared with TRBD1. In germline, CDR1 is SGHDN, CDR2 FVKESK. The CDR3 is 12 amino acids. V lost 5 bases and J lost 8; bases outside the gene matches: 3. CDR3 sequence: CASSSGTGGYTF. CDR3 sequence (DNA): TGTGCCAGCAGCTCCGGGACAGGGGGCTACACCTTC.

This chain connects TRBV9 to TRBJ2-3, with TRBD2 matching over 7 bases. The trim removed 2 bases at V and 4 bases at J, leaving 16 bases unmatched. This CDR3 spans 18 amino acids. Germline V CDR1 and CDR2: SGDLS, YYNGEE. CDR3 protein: CASSVQQSTSYRADTQYF. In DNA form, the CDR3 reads TGTGCCAGCAGCGTCCAACAATCGACTAGCTATCGCGCAGATACGCAGTATTTT.

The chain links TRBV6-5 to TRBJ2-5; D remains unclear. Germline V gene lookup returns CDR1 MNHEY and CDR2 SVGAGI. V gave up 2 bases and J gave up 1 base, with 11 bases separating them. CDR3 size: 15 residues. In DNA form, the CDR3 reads TGTGCCAGCAGTTACCGGGCAGGCTTCCAAGAGACCCAGTACTTC. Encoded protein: CASSYRAGFQETQYF.

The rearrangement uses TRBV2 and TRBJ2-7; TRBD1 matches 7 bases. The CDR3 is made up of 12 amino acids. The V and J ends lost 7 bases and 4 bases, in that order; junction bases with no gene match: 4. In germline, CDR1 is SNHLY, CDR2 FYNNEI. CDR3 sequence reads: CASIGTEYEQYF. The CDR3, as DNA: TGTGCCAGCATTGGGACAGAGTACGAGCAGTACTTC.

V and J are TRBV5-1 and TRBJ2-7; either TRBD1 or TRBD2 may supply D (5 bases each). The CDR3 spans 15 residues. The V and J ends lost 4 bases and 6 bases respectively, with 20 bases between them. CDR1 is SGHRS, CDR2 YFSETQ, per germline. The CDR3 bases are TGCGCCAGCAGCCAAATGGGGGTAATCCACGGCGAGCAGTACTTC. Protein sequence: CASSQMGVIHGEQYF.

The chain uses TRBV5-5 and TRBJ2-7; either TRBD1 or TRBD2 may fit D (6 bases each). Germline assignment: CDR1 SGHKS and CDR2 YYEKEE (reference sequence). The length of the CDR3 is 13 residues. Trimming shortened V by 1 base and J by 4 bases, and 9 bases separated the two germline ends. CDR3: CASSLQGRYEQYF. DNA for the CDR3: TGTGCCAGCAGCTTGCAGGGGAGGTACGAGCAGTACTTC. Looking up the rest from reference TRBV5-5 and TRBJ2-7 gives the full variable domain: DAGVTQSPTHLIKTRGQQVTLRCSPISGHKSVSWYQQVLGQGPQFIFQYYEKEERGRGNFPDRFSARQFPNYSSELNVNALLLGDSALYLCASSLQGRYEQYFGPGTRLTVT.

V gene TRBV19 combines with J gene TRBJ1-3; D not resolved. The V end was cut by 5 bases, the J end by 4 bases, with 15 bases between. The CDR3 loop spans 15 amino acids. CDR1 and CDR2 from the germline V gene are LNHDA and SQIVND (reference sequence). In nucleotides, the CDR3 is TGTGCCAGTAGTTCGATGGACGTGTACGGAAACACCATATATTTT. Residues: CASSSMDVYGNTIYF.

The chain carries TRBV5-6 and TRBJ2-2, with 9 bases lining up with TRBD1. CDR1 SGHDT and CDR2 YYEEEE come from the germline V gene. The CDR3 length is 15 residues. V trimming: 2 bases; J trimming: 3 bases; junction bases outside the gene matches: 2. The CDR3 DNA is TGTGCCAGCAGCTTTAGGACAGGGGACACCGGGGAGCTGTTTTTT. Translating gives CASSFRTGDTGELFF. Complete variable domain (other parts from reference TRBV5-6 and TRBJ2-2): DAGVTQSPTHLIKTRGQQVTLRCSPKSGHDTVSWYQQALGQGPQFIFQYYEEEERQRGNFPDRFSGHQFPNYSSELNVNALLLGDSALYLCASSFRTGDTGELFFGEGSRLTVL.

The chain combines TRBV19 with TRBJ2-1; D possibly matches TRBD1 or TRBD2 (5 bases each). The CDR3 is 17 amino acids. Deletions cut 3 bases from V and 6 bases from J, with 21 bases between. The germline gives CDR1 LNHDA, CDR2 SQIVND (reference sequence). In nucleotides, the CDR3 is TGTGCCAGTAGTATTGTTGGGGCGGGCCTCCAGGTCAATGAGCAGTTCTTC. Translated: CASSIVGAGLQVNEQFF.

CDR3 coding DNA: TGTGCCAGCAGCTGGCGGGGCGAGGGGTCCTACAATGAGCAGTTCTTC. It codes for CASSWRGEGSYNEQFF. V and J are TRBV7-6 and TRBJ2-1, with D perhaps TRBD2 (6 bases). This CDR3 is built from 16 residues. Per germline, CDR1 SGHVS and CDR2 FNYEAQ. Trimming cost V 4 bases and J 1 base, with 14 bases left between them.

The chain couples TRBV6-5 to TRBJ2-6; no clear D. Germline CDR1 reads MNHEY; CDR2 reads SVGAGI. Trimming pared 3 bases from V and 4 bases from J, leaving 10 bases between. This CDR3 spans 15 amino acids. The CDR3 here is CASSYTHSGANVLTF. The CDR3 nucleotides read TGTGCCAGCAGTTATACTCATTCCGGGGCCAACGTCCTGACTTTC.

Written as DNA, the CDR3 is TGCGCCAGCAGCCTGACAGGCTCACCCCTCCACTTT. This encodes CASSLTGSPLHF. This sequence joins TRBV5-1 and TRBJ1-6; possible D gene TRBD1, 6 bases. V was clipped by 4 bases and J by 10 bases, with 9 bases between them. Germline lookup yields CDR1 SGHRS and CDR2 YFSETQ. The CDR3 totals 12 residues.

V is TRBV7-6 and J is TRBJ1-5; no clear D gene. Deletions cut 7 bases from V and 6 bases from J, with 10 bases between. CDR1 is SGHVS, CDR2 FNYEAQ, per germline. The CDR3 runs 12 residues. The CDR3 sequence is CASTTPGQPQHF. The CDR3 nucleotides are TGTGCCAGCACCACGCCGGGTCAGCCCCAGCATTTT.

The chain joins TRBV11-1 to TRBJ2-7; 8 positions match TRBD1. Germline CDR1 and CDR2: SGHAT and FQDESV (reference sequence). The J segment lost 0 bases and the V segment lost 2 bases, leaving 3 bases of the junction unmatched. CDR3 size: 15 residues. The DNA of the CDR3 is TGTGCCAGCAGCTTAAACAGGGGGATCTCCTACGAGCAGTACTTC. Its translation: CASSLNRGISYEQYF.

In DNA, the CDR3 is TGCGCCAGCAGTGCACCTGAGAGCACCGGGGAGCTGTTTTTT. It yields the protein CASSAPESTGELFF. The rearrangement joins TRBV5-1 to TRBJ2-2; the D is unclear. Germline loops: CDR1 SGHRS, CDR2 YFSETQ. The CDR3 extends over 14 amino acids. Trimming pared 5 bases from V and 4 bases from J, leaving 12 bases between.

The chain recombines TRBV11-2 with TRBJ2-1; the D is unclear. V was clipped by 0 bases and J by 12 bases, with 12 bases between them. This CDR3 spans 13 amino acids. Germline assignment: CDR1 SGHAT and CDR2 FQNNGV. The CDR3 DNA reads TGTGCCAGCAGCTTAGATGAACTGAATCCGCAGTTCTTC. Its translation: CASSLDELNPQFF. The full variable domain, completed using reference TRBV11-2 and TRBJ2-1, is EAGVAQSPRYKIIEKRQSVAFWCNPISGHATLYWYQQILGQGPKLLIQFQNNGVVDDSQLPKDRFSAERLKGVDSTLKIQPAKLEDSAVYLCASSLDELNPQFFGPGTRLTVL.

The CDR3 loop is CASSQNRGNGNTIYF. The CDR3 coding sequence is TGTGCCAGCAGCCAAAACAGGGGAAATGGGAACACCATATATTTT. The gene calls are TRBV5-4 and TRBJ1-3; 7 bases fit TRBD1. Germline-derived CDR1 and CDR2 are SGHNT and YYREEE (reference sequence). The V segment lost 4 bases and the J segment 7 bases; nucleotides outside the gene matches: 11. This CDR3 has 15 amino acids.

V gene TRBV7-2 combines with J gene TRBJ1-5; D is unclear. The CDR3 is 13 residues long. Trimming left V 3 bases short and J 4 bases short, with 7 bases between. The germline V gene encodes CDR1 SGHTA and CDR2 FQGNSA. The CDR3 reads CASSFNGNQPQHF. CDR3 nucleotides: TGTGCCAGCAGCTTCAACGGGAATCAGCCCCAGCATTTT.

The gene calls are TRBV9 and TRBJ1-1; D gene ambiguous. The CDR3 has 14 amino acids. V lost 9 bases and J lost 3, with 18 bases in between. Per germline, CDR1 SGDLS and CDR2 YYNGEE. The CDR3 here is CATSPRGTDTEAFF. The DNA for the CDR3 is TGTGCCACTTCTCCGAGAGGTACGGACACTGAAGCTTTCTTT.

CDR3 protein: CASSSTSASYNEQFF. The CDR3 DNA follows: TGTGCCAGCAGCTCGACTAGCGCGAGCTACAATGAGCAGTTCTTC. The chain recombines TRBV9 with TRBJ2-1, with 8 bases identical to TRBD2. Looked up from germline, CDR1 is SGDLS and CDR2 is YYNGEE. The CDR3 extends over 15 amino acids. After removal of 4 bases from V and 3 bases from J, the junction contained 6 bases not matched to a gene.